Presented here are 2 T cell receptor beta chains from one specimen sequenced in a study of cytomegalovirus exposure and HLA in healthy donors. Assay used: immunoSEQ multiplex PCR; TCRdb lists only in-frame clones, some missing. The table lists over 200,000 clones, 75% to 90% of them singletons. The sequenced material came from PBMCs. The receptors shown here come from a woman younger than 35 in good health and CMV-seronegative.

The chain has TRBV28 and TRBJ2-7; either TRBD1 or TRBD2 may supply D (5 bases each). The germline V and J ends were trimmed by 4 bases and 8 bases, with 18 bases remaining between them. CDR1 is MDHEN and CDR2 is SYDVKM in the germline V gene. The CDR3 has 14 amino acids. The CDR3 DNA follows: TGTGCCAGCAGTTCCCCGGGACCCCAAAACAAGCAGTACTTC. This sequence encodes CASSSPGPQNKQYF. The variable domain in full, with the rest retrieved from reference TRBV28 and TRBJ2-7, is DVKVTQSSRYLVKRTGEKVFLECVQDMDHENMFWYRQDPGLGLRLIYFSYDVKMKEKGDIPEGYSVSREKKERFSLILESASTNQTSMYLCASSSPGPQNKQYFGPGTRLTVT.

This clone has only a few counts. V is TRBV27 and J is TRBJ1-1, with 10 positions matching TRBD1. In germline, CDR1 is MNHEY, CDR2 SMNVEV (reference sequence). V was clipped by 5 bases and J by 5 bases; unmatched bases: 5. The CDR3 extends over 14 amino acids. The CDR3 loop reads CASSQTGGLTEAFF. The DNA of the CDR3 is TGTGCCAGCAGTCAGACAGGGGGCCTGACTGAAGCTTTCTTT.